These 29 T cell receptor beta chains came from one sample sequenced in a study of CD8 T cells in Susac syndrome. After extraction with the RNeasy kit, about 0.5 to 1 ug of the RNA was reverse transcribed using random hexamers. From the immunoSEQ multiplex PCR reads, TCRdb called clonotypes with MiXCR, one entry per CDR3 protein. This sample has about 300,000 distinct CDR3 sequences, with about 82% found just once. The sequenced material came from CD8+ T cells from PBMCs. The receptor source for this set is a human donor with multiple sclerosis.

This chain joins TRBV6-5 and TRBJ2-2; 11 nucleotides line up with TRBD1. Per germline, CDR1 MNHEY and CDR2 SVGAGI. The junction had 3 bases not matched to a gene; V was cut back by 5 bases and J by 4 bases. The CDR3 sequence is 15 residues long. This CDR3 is CASSPGTGGTGELFF. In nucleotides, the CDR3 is TGTGCCAGCAGTCCCGGGACAGGGGGCACCGGGGAGCTGTTTTTT.

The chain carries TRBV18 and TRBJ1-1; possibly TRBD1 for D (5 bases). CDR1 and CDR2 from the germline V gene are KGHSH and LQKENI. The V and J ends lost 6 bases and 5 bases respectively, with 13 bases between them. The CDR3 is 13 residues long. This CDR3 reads CASSDLGGTEAFF. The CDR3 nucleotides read TGTGCCAGCTCCGACCTGGGGGGAACTGAAGCTTTCTTT.

The CDR3 here is CSVDWGSRMNTEAFF. The CDR3 DNA sequence: TGCAGCGTTGATTGGGGGAGTCGGATGAACACTGAAGCTTTCTTT. The genes are TRBV29-1 and TRBJ1-1, with D possibly TRBD1 on 5 matching bases. V shed 3 bases and J shed 0 bases, with 14 bases lying between them. Germline V gives CDR1 SQVTM, CDR2 ANQGSEA. This CDR3 comprises 15 residues.

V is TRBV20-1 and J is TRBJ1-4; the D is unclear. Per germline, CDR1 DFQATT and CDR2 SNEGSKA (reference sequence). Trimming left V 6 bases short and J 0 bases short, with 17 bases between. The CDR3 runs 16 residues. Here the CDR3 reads CSAISGGDATNEKLFF. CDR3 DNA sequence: TGCAGTGCCATATCCGGCGGGGATGCAACTAATGAAAAACTGTTTTTT.

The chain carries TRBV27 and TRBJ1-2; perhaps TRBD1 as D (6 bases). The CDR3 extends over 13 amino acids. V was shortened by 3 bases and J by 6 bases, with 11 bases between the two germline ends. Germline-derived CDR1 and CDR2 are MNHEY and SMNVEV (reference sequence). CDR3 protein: CASSFSGEDGYTF. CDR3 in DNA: TGTGCCAGCAGTTTTTCAGGGGAGGATGGCTACACCTTC.

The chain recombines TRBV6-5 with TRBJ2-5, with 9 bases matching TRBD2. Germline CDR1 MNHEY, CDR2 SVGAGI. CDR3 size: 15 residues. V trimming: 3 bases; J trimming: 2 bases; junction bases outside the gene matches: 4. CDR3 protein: CASSYAGGGQETQYF. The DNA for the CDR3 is TGTGCCAGCAGTTATGCGGGAGGGGGACAAGAGACCCAGTACTTC.

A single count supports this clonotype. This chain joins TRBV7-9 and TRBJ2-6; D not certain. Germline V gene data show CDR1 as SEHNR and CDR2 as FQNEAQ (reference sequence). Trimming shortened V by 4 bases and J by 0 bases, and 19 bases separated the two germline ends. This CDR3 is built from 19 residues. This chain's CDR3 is CASSSRYGQASSGANVLTF. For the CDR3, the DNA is TGTGCCAGCAGCTCCCGCTATGGGCAGGCCAGCTCTGGGGCCAACGTCCTGACTTTC.

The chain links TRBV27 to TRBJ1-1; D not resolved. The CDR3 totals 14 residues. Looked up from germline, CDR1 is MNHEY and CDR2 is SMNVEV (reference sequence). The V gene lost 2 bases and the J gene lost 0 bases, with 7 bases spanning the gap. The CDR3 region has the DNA TGTGCCAGCAGTTTACTCGCCATGAACACTGAAGCTTTCTTT. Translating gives CASSLLAMNTEAFF.

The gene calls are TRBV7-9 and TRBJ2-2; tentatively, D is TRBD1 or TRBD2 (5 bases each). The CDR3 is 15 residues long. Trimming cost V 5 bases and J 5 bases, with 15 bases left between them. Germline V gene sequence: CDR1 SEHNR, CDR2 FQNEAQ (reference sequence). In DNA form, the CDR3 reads TGTGCCAGCAGCCACCGGGACGGGGAGACCGGGGAGCTGTTTTTT. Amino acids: CASSHRDGETGELFF.

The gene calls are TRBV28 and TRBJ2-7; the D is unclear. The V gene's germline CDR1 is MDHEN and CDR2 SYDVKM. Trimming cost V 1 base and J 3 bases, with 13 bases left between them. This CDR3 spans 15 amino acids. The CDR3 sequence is CASSLSSVVGYEQYF. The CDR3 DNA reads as TGTGCCAGCAGTTTATCTTCGGTCGTGGGCTACGAGCAGTACTTC.

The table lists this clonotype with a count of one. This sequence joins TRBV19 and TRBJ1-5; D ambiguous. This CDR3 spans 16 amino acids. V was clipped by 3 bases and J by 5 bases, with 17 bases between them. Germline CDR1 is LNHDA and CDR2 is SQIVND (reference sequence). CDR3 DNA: TGTGCCAGTAGTATTTCCGGGCTTCTCGTGGATCAGCCCCAGCATTTT. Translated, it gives CASSISGLLVDQPQHF.

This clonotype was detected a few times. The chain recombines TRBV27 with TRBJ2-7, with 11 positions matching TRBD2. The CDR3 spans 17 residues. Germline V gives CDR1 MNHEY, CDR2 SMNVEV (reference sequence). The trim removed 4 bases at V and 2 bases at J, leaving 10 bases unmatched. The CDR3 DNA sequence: TGTGCCAGCAGTTCTCCCCCTCTAGCGGGGGGTACCTACGAGCAGTACTTC. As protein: CASSSPPLAGGTYEQYF.

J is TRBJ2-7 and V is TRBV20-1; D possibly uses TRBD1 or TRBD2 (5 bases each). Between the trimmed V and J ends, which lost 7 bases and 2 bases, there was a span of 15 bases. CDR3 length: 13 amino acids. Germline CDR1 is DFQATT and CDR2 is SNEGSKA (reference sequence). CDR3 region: CSGISLGPYEQYF. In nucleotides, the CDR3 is TGCAGTGGTATCTCCCTGGGACCCTACGAGCAGTACTTC.

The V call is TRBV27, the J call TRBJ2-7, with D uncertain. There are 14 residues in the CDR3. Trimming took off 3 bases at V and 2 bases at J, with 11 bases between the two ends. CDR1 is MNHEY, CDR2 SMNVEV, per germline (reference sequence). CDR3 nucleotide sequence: TGTGCCAGCAGTTTTGATACCGCCGCCTACGAGCAGTACTTC. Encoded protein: CASSFDTAAYEQYF.

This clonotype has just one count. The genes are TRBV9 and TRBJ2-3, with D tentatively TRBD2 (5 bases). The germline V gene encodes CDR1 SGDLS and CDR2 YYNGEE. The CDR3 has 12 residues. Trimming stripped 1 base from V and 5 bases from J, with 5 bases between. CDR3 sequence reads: CASSVRGDTQYF. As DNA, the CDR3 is TGTGCCAGCAGCGTACGGGGAGATACGCAGTATTTT.

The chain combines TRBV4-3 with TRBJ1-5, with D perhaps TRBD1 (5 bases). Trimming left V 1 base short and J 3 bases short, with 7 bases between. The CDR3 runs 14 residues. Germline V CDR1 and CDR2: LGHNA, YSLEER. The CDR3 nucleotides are TGCGCCAGCAGCCAAGCGGGGACCAATCAGCCCCAGCATTTT. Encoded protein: CASSQAGTNQPQHF.

CDR3 amino acids: CASSYSMTSGNYEQYF. CDR3 DNA sequence: TGTGCCAGCAGTTACTCCATGACTAGCGGGAACTACGAGCAGTACTTC. This chain uses TRBV6-2 or TRBV6-3 with TRBJ2-7; 11 bases fit TRBD2. V was clipped by 0 bases and J by 3 bases; unmatched bases: 4. The germline V gene has CDR1 MNHEY and CDR2 SVGEGT. CDR3 length: 16 residues.

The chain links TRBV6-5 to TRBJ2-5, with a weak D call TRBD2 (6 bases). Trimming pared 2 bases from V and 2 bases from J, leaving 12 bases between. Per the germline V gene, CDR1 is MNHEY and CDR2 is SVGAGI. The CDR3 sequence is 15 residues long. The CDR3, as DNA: TGTGCCAGCAGTTACGGGCTAGCGAGTCAAGAGACCCAGTACTTC. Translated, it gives CASSYGLASQETQYF.

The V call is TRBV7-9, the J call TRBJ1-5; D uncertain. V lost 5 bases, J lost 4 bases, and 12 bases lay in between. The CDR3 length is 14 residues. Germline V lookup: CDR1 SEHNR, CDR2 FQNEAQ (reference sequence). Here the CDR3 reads CASSIGAGNQPQHF. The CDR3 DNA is TGTGCCAGCAGCATTGGTGCGGGGAATCAGCCCCAGCATTTT.

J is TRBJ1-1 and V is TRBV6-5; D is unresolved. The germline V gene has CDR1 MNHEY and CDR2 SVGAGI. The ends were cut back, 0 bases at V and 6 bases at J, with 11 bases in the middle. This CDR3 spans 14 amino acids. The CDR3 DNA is TGTGCCAGCAGTTACTCGGGCCCCCCGCCTGAAGCTTTCTTT. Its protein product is CASSYSGPPPEAFF.

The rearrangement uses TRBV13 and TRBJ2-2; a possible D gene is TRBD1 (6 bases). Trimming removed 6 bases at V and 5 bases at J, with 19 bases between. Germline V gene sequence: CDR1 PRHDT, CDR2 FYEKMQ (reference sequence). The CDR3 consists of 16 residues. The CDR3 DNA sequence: TGTGCCAGCAGGGAAACAGGGCTTGAGAGAACCGGGGAGCTGTTTTTT. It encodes CASRETGLERTGELFF.

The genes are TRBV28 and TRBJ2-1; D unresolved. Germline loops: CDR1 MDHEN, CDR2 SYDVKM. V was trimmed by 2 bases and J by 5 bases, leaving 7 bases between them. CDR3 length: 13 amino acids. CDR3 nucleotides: TGTGCCAGCAGTTTAATGCCGGACAATGAGCAGTTCTTC. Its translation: CASSLMPDNEQFF. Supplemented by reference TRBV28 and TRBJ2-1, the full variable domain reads DVKVTQSSRYLVKRTGEKVFLECVQDMDHENMFWYRQDPGLGLRLIYFSYDVKMKEKGDIPEGYSVSREKKERFSLILESASTNQTSMYLCASSLMPDNEQFFGPGTRLTVL.

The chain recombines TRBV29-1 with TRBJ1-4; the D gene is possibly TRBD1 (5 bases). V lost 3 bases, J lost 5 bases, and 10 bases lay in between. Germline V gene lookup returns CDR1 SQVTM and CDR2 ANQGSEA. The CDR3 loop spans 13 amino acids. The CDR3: CSVEQGVNEKLFF. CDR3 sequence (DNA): TGCAGCGTTGAGCAGGGCGTGAATGAAAAACTGTTTTTT. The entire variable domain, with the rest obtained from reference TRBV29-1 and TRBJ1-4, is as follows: SAVISQKPSRDICQRGTSLTIQCQVDSQVTMMFWYRQQPGQSLTLIATANQGSEATYESGFVIDKFPISRPNLTFSTLTVSNMSPEDSSIYLCSVEQGVNEKLFFGSGTQLSVL.

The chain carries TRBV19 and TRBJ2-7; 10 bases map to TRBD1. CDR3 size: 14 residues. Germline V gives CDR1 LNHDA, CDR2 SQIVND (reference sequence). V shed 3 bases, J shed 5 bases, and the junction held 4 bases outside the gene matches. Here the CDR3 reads CASSIDRGLNEQYF. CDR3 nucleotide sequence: TGTGCCAGTAGTATCGACAGGGGGCTCAACGAGCAGTACTTC.

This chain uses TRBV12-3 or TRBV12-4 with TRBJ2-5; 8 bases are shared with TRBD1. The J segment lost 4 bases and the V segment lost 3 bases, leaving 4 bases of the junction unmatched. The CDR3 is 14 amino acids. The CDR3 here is CASSLTGVGETQYF. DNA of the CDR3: TGTGCCAGCAGTTTGACAGGGGTTGGAGAGACCCAGTACTTC.

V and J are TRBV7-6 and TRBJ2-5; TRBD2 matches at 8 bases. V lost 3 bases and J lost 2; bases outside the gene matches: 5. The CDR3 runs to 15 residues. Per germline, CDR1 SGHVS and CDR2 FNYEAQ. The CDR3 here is CASSLILAAQETQYF. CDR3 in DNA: TGTGCCAGCAGCTTGATACTAGCGGCACAAGAGACCCAGTACTTC.

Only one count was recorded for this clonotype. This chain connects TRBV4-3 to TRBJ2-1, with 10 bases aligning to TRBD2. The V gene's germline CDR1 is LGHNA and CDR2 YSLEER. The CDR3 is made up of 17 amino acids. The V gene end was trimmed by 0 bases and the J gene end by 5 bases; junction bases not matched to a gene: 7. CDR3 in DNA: TGCGCCAGCAGCCAAGAAGGGCTAGCGGGAGTGCACAATGAGCAGTTCTTC. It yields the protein CASSQEGLAGVHNEQFF.

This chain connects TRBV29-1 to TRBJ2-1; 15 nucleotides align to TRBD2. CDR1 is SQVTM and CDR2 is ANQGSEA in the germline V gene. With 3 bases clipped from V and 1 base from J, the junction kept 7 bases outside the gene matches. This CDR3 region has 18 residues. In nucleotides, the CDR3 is TGCAGCGTTGATTACGGACTAGCGGGAGGGGGGTCCTACAATGAGCAGTTCTTC. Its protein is CSVDYGLAGGGSYNEQFF.

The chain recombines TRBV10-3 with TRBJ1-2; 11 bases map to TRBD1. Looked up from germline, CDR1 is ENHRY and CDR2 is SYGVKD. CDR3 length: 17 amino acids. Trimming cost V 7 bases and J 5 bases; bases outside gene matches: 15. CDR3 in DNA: TGTGCCATCACTCCTGGGACAGGGGGTGACTACCGATATGGCTACACCTTC. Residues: CAITPGTGGDYRYGYTF.